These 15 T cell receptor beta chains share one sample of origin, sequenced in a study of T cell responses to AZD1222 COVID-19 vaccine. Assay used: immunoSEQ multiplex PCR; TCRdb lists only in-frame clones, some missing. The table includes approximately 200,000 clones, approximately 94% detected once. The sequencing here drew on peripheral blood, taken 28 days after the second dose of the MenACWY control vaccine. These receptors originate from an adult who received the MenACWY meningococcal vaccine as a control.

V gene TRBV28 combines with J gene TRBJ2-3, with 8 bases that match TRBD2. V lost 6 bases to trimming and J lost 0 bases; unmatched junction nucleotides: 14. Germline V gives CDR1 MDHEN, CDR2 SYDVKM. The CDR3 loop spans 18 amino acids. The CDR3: CASSKRGGSFRSTDTQYF. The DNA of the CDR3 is TGTGCCAGCAGCAAACGCGGGGGGTCCTTCCGGAGCACAGATACGCAGTATTTT.

The CDR3 nucleotides are TGTGCCAGCAGTCTTAGCACAGGGACCGGGGAGCTGTTTTTT. Translated, it gives CASSLSTGTGELFF. The chain couples TRBV28 to TRBJ2-2; weak D call: TRBD1 (6 bases). V was trimmed by 5 bases and J by 5 bases, leaving 12 bases between them. The CDR3 length is 14 residues. Germline lookup yields CDR1 MDHEN and CDR2 SYDVKM.

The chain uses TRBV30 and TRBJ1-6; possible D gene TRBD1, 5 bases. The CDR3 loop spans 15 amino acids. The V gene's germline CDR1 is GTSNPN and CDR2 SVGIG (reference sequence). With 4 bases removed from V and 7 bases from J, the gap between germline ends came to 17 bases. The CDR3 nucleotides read TGTGCCTGGACAGGACTTAATGGGGGAAATTCACCCCTCCACTTT. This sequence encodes CAWTGLNGGNSPLHF.

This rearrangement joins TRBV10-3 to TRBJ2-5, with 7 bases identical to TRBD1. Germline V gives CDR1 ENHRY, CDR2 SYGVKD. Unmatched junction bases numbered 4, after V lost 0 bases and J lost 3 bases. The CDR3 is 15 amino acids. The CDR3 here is CAISESPGQEETQYF. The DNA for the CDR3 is TGTGCCATCAGTGAGTCCCCCGGACAGGAAGAGACCCAGTACTTC.

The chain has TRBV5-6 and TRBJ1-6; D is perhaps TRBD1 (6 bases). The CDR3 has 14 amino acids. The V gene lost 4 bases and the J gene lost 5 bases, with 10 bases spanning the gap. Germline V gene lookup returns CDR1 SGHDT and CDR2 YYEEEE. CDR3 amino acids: CASSRTANNSPLHF. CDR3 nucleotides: TGTGCCAGCAGCCGGACAGCGAATAATTCACCCCTCCACTTT.

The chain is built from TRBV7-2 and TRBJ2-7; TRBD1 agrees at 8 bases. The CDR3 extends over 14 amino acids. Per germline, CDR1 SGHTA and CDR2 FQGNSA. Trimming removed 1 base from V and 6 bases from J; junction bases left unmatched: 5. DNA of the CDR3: TGTGCCAGCAGCTTAGGGACAGGGCCTCGCGAGCAGTACTTC. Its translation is CASSLGTGPREQYF.

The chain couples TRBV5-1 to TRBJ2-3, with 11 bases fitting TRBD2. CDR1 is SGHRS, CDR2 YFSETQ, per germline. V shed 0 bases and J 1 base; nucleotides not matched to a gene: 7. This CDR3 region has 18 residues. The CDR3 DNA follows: TGCGCCAGCAGCTTGGGGTTAGCGGGGGGGCCCGGCACAGATACGCAGTATTTT. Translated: CASSLGLAGGPGTDTQYF.

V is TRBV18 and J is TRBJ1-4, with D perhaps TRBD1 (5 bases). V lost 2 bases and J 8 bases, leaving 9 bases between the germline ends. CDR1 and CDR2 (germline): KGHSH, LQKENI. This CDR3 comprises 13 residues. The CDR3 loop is CASSPGGWEKLFF. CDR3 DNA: TGTGCCAGCTCACCAGGGGGTTGGGAAAAACTGTTTTTT.

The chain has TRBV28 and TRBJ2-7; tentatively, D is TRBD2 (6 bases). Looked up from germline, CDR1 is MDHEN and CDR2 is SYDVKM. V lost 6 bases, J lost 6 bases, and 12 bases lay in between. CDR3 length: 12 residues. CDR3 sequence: CASSLRGGEQYF. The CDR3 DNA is TGTGCCAGCAGCCTAAGGGGAGGCGAGCAGTACTTC.

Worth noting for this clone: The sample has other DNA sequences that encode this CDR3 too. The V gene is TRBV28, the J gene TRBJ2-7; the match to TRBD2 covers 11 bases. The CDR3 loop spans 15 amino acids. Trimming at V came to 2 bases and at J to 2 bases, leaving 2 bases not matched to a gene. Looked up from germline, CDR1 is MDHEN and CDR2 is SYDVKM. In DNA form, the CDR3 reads TGTGCCAGCAGTTTAGGGACTAGCGGACCCTACGAGCAGTACTTC. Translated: CASSLGTSGPYEQYF.

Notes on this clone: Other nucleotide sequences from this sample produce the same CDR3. The CDR3 DNA is TGTGCCAGCAGCGTAGGACAGAACACCGGGGAGCTGTTTTTT. Protein sequence: CASSVGQNTGELFF. The rearrangement links TRBV9 to TRBJ2-2, with D unclear. CDR3 size: 14 residues. Germline CDR1 reads SGDLS; CDR2 reads YYNGEE. V lost 0 bases to trimming and J lost 1 base, with 4 bases between them.

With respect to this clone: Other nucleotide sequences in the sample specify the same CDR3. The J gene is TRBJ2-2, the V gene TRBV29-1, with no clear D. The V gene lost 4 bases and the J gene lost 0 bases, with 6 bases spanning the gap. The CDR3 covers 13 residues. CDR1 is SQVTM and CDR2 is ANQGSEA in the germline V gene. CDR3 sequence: CSVGSANTGELFF. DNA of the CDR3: TGCAGCGTTGGGAGCGCGAACACCGGGGAGCTGTTTTTT.

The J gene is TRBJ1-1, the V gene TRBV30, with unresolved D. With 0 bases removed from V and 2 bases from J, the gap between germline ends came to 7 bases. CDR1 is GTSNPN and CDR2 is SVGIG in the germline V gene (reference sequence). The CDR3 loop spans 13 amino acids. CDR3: CAWSVDANTEAFF. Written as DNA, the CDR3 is TGTGCCTGGAGTGTAGACGCCAACACTGAAGCTTTCTTT.

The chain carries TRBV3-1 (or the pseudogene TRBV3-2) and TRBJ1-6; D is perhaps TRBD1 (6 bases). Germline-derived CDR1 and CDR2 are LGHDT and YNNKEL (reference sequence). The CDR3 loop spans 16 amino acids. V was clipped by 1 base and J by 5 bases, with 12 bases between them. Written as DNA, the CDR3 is TGTGCCAGCAGCCAAGGCCCGGGACACCATAATTCACCCCTCCACTTT. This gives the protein CASSQGPGHHNSPLHF.

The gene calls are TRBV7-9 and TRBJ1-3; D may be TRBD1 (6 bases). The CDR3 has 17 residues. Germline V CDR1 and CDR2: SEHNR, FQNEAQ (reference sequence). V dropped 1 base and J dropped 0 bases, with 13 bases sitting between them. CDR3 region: CASSLVEQGPSGNTIYF. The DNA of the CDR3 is TGTGCCAGCAGCTTAGTAGAACAGGGCCCCTCTGGAAACACCATATATTTT.